This is a list of T cell receptor beta chains from one sample in a study of OX40 agonist ivuxolimab in advanced cancers. The repertoire was sequenced with immunoSEQ multiplex PCR; TCRdb's copy has only in-frame clones and lacks some. Found here are about 80,000 clones, about nine tenths of them singletons; the top ten hold 1.5% to 2%. Sequenced material: CD4+ or CD8+ T cells sorted from blood, taken in a trial of the OX40 agonist ivuxolimab. These receptors originate from an adult with an advanced solid tumor such as melanoma, head and neck, liver or kidney cancer. Each CDR3 is given with its conserved first and last residue. Each record gives: D gene, V gene, clone size, J gene, CDR3 protein, CDR3 DNA. The D gene is left open where the match is weak. A row's size may be missing; if present it is once, few, many or a size class.

>NA|TRBV5-1|NA|TRBJ1-4
CASRDGTAEKLFF
TGCGCCAGCAGGGACGGGACTGCAGAAAAACTGTTTTTT
>NA|TRBV28|NA|TRBJ2-2
CATRVLHGELFF
TGTGCCACTCGAGTCCTCCACGGGGAGCTGTTTTTT
>TRBD2|TRBV4-1|NA|TRBJ2-1
CASSQDPGLAGYNEQFF
TGCGCCAGCAGCCAAGACCCGGGACTAGCGGGGTACAATGAGCAGTTCTTC
>TRBD1|TRBV28|NA|TRBJ2-2
CASSPGTASRELFF
TGTGCCAGCAGTCCGGGGACAGCCTCCCGGGAGCTGTTTTTT
>NA|TRBV5-1|NA|TRBJ2-5
CASSFDPGRGETQYF
TGCGCCAGCAGCTTTGATCCGGGGAGAGGAGAGACCCAGTACTTC
>TRBD1|TRBV11-3|NA|TRBJ2-7
CASTSPGTDVYEQYF
TGTGCCAGCACTTCCCCGGGGACAGATGTCTACGAGCAGTACTTC
>NA|TRBV6-1|NA|TRBJ2-3
CASSASGGYTDTQYF
TGTGCCAGCAGTGCAAGCGGAGGCTACACAGATACGCAGTATTTT
>TRBD1|TRBV6-5|NA|TRBJ1-2
CASSYSGTAYGYAF
TGTGCCAGCAGTTACTCCGGGACAGCCTATGGCTACGCCTTC
>NA|TRBV6-6|NA|TRBJ1-1
CASSRQQNTEAFF
TGTGCCAGCAGTCGACAGCAGAACACTGAAGCTTTCTTT
>TRBD1|TRBV27|NA|TRBJ1-2
CASRSGTGGSYGYTF
TGTGCCAGCAGGTCCGGGACAGGGGGTTCCTATGGCTACACCTTC
>NA|TRBV7-2|NA|TRBJ2-7
CASSLDGAGYEQYF
TGTGCCAGCAGCTTAGACGGTGCCGGCTACGAGCAGTACTTC
>NA|TRBV2|NA|TRBJ2-5
CASKGLAETQYF
TGTGCCAGCAAGGGACTCGCCGAGACCCAGTACTTC
>TRBD1|TRBV28|NA|TRBJ2-7
CASSSYDRGRLVEQYF
TGTGCCAGCAGTTCATACGACAGGGGGCGCCTGGTCGAGCAGTACTTC
>TRBD2|TRBV13|once|TRBJ2-3
CASSSTAGTSFRTDTQYF
TGTGCCAGCAGCTCTACCGCCGGGACTAGCTTCCGCACAGATACGCAGTATTTT
>NA|TRBV4-1|NA|TRBJ1-6
CASSQVISGMSSYNSPLHF
TGCGCCAGCAGCCAAGTCATTTCAGGTATGAGCTCCTATAATTCACCCCTCCACTTT
>NA|TRBV15|NA|TRBJ2-7
CATSNYGGYEQYF
TGTGCCACCAGCAATTATGGGGGGTACGAGCAGTACTTC
>TRBD1|TRBV27|once|TRBJ2-7
CASSQPQGVLYEQYF
TGTGCCAGCAGTCAGCCACAGGGGGTCCTGTACGAGCAGTACTTC
>TRBD2|TRBV28|few|TRBJ2-1
CASSRAGGDNEQFF
TGTGCCAGCAGCCGAGCGGGGGGGGACAATGAGCAGTTCTTC
>TRBD2|TRBV11-3|once|TRBJ2-2
CASSLTFILAGAGGELFF
TGTGCCAGCAGCTTGACCTTTATACTAGCGGGAGCGGGTGGGGAGCTGTTTTTT
>TRBD2|TRBV5-4|few|TRBJ2-5
CASSSTSTKETQYF
TGTGCCAGCAGCTCGACTAGCACGAAAGAGACCCAGTACTTC
>NA|TRBV7-9|NA|TRBJ2-7
CASSLLSFYYEQYF
TGTGCCAGCAGCCTACTTAGCTTCTACTACGAGCAGTACTTC
>NA|TRBV5-5|NA|TRBJ2-5
CASSLEGMKTQYF
TGTGCCAGCAGCTTGGAGGGGATGAAGACCCAGTACTTC
>TRBD1|TRBV5-6|NA|TRBJ1-1
CASSRKAGQSNTEAFF
TGTGCCAGCAGCAGAAAGGCGGGACAGAGCAACACTGAAGCTTTCTTT
>NA|TRBV7-2|NA|TRBJ1-3
CASSLPTGLRGNTIYF
TGTGCCAGCAGCCTTCCGACAGGCCTAAGAGGAAACACCATATATTTT
>TRBD1|TRBV4-1|few|TRBJ2-5
CASSQTLGGGKTQYF
TGCGCCAGCAGCCAAACACTAGGGGGCGGAAAGACCCAGTACTTC
>NA|TRBV2|few|TRBJ1-2
CASRGGNYGYTF
TGTGCCAGCAGGGGGGGCAACTATGGCTACACCTTC
>NA|TRBV4-1|NA|TRBJ2-1
CASSQEHGREQFF
TGCGCCAGCAGCCAAGAACACGGCCGCGAGCAGTTCTTC
>TRBD2|TRBV14|few|TRBJ2-2
CASSPGTSPDGELFF
TGTGCCAGCAGCCCTGGGACTAGCCCGGACGGGGAGCTGTTTTTT
>NA|TRBV5-1|NA|TRBJ1-5
CASSPERSNQPQHF
TGCGCCAGCAGCCCCGAGAGGAGCAATCAGCCCCAGCATTTT
>NA|TRBV5-1|once|TRBJ2-7
CASSLSREEQYF
TGCGCCAGCAGCTTGTCTAGGGAGGAGCAGTACTTC
>TRBD1|TRBV2|NA|TRBJ2-7
CASSAGQGNYEQYF
TGTGCCAGCAGTGCGGGACAGGGGAACTACGAGCAGTACTTC
>NA|TRBV5-1|NA|TRBJ2-7
CASSLVREPYEQYF
TGCGCCAGCAGCTTGGTCAGGGAGCCATACGAGCAGTACTTC
>TRBD2|TRBV5-1|NA|TRBJ2-1
CASSLQGLGQFF
TGCGCCAGCAGCTTGCAGGGACTAGGGCAGTTCTTC